Listed here are 19 T cell receptor beta chains from one sample, sequenced in a study of blood T cell repertoires in COVID-19. Some clones are missing from TCRdb's copy, which holds only in-frame ones; the method was immunoSEQ multiplex PCR. The sample lists about 120,000 clones, roughly nine tenths seen once, with less than 30% in the top ten. The sample consisted of peripheral blood. These receptors originate from a man aged 70 or older with active or convalescent COVID-19.

The chain combines TRBV5-1 with TRBJ2-7; weak D call: TRBD1 (5 bases). Between the trimmed V and J ends, which lost 1 base and 3 bases, there was a span of 11 bases. This CDR3 region has 14 residues. Germline assignment: CDR1 SGHRS and CDR2 YFSETQ. The CDR3 here is CASSLSSGYYEQYF. CDR3 nucleotides: TGCGCCAGCAGCTTGTCGTCAGGGTACTACGAGCAGTACTTC.

This clone was observed a single time. The gene calls are TRBV7-3 and TRBJ2-2; 9 bases line up with TRBD1. Germline CDR1 reads SGHTA; CDR2 reads FQGTGA. V lost 5 bases, J lost 0 bases, and 4 bases stayed unmatched. This CDR3 has 16 amino acids. The CDR3 loop is CASSRGQGANTGELFF. Written as DNA, the CDR3 is TGTGCCAGCAGCCGGGGACAGGGAGCGAACACCGGGGAGCTGTTTTTT.

The chain combines TRBV2 with TRBJ2-2; tentative D call: TRBD2 (6 bases). This CDR3 spans 15 amino acids. Trimming took off 2 bases at V and 1 base at J, with 8 bases between the two ends. Per the germline V gene, CDR1 is SNHLY and CDR2 is FYNNEI. The CDR3 DNA follows: TGTGCCAGCAGTGAAAGGCGGGGGAACACCGGGGAGCTGTTTTTT. Residues: CASSERRGNTGELFF. Complete variable domain (other parts from reference TRBV2 and TRBJ2-2): EPEVTQTPSHQVTQMGQEVILRCVPISNHLYFYWYRQILGQKVEFLVSFYNNEISEKSEIFDDQFSVERPDGSNFTLKIRSTKLEDSAMYFCASSERRGNTGELFFGEGSRLTVL.

The genes are TRBV6-5 and TRBJ2-7, with TRBD2 matching 14 bases. The CDR3 loop spans 14 amino acids. The germline V gene encodes CDR1 MNHEY and CDR2 SVGAGI. With V trimmed by 7 bases and J by 6 bases, 5 bases remained unmatched. This CDR3 is CASTKGLAGGEQYF. CDR3 in DNA: TGTGCCAGCACCAAAGGACTAGCGGGAGGCGAGCAGTACTTC.

This clone appeared once. The chain links TRBV6-5 to TRBJ2-1; TRBD2 matches at 13 bases. Germline CDR1 MNHEY, CDR2 SVGAGI. The CDR3 contains 15 residues. J gave up 7 bases and V 8 bases, and 8 bases lay outside the gene matches. DNA for the CDR3: TGTGCCAGCTGGACTAGCGGGAGAATTAGTAATGAGCAGTTCTTC. It translates to CASWTSGRISNEQFF.

V and J are TRBV21-1 and TRBJ2-2; the table's D call, TRBD1, has no DNA check behind it. TRBV21-1 is a pseudogene locus. The CDR3 loop spans 20 amino acids. CDR3 loop: CASSKPTVGPTGRNTGELFF. For the CDR3, the DNA is TGTGCCAGCAGCAAACCCACTGTGGGCCCGACAGGGAGGAACACCGGGGAGCTGTTTTTT.

V usage is TRBV24-1 and J usage is TRBJ2-3, with TRBD2 identical over 9 bases. V lost 10 bases and J lost 2; bases outside the gene matches: 6. The CDR3 loop spans 14 amino acids. CDR1 KGHDR and CDR2 SFDVKD come from the germline V gene. CDR3 loop: CATAAGGPTDTQYF. The CDR3 coding sequence is TGTGCCACTGCCGCGGGAGGGCCCACAGATACGCAGTATTTT.

The chain combines TRBV27 with TRBJ1-1; 8 nucleotides line up with TRBD1. The junction had 11 bases not matched to a gene; V was cut back by 5 bases and J by 6 bases. CDR1 is MNHEY, CDR2 SMNVEV, per germline (reference sequence). The CDR3 extends over 15 amino acids. The CDR3 bases are TGTGCCAGCAGTCTACGAGCGGACAGGGAATCTGAAGCTTTCTTT. Residues: CASSLRADRESEAFF.

The chain joins TRBV6-6 to TRBJ1-5; 7 nucleotides match TRBD1. J gave up 0 bases and V 5 bases, and 16 bases lay outside the gene matches. The CDR3 extends over 19 amino acids. CDR1 is MNHNY, CDR2 SVGAGI, per germline (reference sequence). As DNA, the CDR3 is TGTGCCAGCAGTCAAACCAGGGGAGACAGGGCTCATAGCAATCAGCCCCAGCATTTT. Translation: CASSQTRGDRAHSNQPQHF.

Notes on this clone: This specimen includes other DNA sequences encoding the same CDR3. V gene TRBV18 combines with J gene TRBJ1-1; 9 bases line up with TRBD1. The germline CDR1 and CDR2 sequences are KGHSH and LQKENI. Trimming took 5 bases from V and 0 from J; bases not matched to a gene: 4. This CDR3 has 15 residues. The chain's CDR3 is CASSRQGGLNTEAFF. CDR3 nucleotide sequence: TGTGCCAGCTCAAGACAGGGGGGTTTGAACACTGAAGCTTTCTTT.

The chain combines TRBV20-1 with TRBJ2-7; 11 bases match TRBD2. CDR1 is DFQATT, CDR2 SNEGSKA, per germline (reference sequence). The CDR3 extends over 16 amino acids. V trimming: 3 bases; J trimming: 5 bases; junction bases outside the gene matches: 12. CDR3 in amino acids: CSASGSGRAFVNEQYF. CDR3 nucleotides: TGCAGTGCTAGTGGTAGCGGGAGGGCCTTCGTCAACGAGCAGTACTTC.

The chain combines TRBV6-4 with TRBJ2-2; D not certain. The CDR3 has 13 amino acids. V was shortened by 4 bases and J by 4 bases, with 7 bases between the two germline ends. Germline lookup yields CDR1 MRHNA and CDR2 SNTAGT. The CDR3 DNA is TGTGCCAGCAGTGTAACGGGCACCGGGGAGCTGTTTTTT. It encodes CASSVTGTGELFF.

The chain links TRBV19 to TRBJ1-4, with 11 nucleotides matching TRBD1. The CDR3 sequence is 14 residues long. Germline-derived CDR1 and CDR2 are LNHDA and SQIVND (reference sequence). Trimming cost V 7 bases and J 7 bases; bases outside gene matches: 5. CDR3 nucleotide sequence: TGTGCCAGTACCTCGGACAGGGGGCTTGAAAAACTGTTTTTT. Protein sequence: CASTSDRGLEKLFF.

The rearrangement links TRBV2 to TRBJ1-5; TRBD1 matches at 11 bases. The V segment lost 5 bases and the J segment 6 bases; nucleotides outside the gene matches: 12. Germline V CDR1 and CDR2: SNHLY, FYNNEI. This CDR3 spans 17 amino acids. The CDR3 region is CASSMVGGQGAIQPQHF. The CDR3 DNA follows: TGTGCCAGCAGTATGGTTGGAGGACAGGGGGCTATTCAGCCCCAGCATTTT.

The genes are TRBV3-1 (or the pseudogene TRBV3-2) and TRBJ2-2; D remains ambiguous. This CDR3 spans 15 amino acids. The V gene's germline CDR1 is LGHDT and CDR2 YNNKEL (reference sequence). Trimming pared 3 bases from V and 2 bases from J, leaving 10 bases between. This CDR3 is CASSHGFENTGELFF. The CDR3 bases are TGTGCCAGCAGCCACGGTTTCGAAAACACCGGGGAGCTGTTTTTT.

The chain couples TRBV27 to TRBJ2-6; D is uncertain. The germline V gene encodes CDR1 MNHEY and CDR2 SMNVEV (reference sequence). Trimming left V 5 bases short and J 1 base short, with 6 bases between. The CDR3 totals 14 residues. The CDR3 region has the DNA TGTGCCAGCAGTCCCGGTTCTGGGGCCAACGTCCTGACTTTC. It specifies CASSPGSGANVLTF.

V gene TRBV5-1 combines with J gene TRBJ1-2, with 9 nucleotides matching TRBD1. The CDR3 runs 14 residues. Germline CDR1 is SGHRS and CDR2 is YFSETQ. Unmatched junction bases numbered 5, after V lost 4 bases and J lost 4 bases. CDR3 nucleotides: TGCGCCAGCAGCCCGGTGGGACAGGGCTATGGCTACACCTTC. As protein: CASSPVGQGYGYTF.

The rearrangement joins TRBV7-8 to TRBJ2-7; 7 bases agree with TRBD1. V lost 5 bases and J lost 6; bases outside the gene matches: 13. The CDR3 runs to 15 residues. Germline assignment: CDR1 SGHVS and CDR2 FQNEAQ. CDR3 bases: TGTGCCAGCAGCCCACACGGCAGACAGGGATTCGAGCAGTACTTC. Its protein is CASSPHGRQGFEQYF. Combining the CDR3 with reference TRBV7-8 and TRBJ2-7 gives the whole variable domain GAGVSQSPRYKVAKRGQDVALRCDPISGHVSLFWYQQALGQGPEFLTYFQNEAQLDKSGLPSDRFFAERPEGSVSTLKIQRTQQEDSAVYLCASSPHGRQGFEQYFGPGTRLTVT.

The V and J genes are TRBV18 and TRBJ2-1, with 11 bases matching TRBD2. CDR1 and CDR2 (germline): KGHSH, LQKENI. V lost 4 bases, J lost 6 bases, and 2 bases stayed unmatched. The CDR3 contains 14 residues. This CDR3 is CASSLAGGGNEQFF. DNA for the CDR3: TGTGCCAGCTCACTAGCGGGAGGGGGCAATGAGCAGTTCTTC.